The rows below give T cell receptor beta chains drawn from one sample of a study of blood T cell repertoires in COVID-19. The assay was immunoSEQ multiplex PCR, and TCRdb's table has in-frame clones only and misses some. This table holds over 100,000 clones, 79% found once. The sample comprised peripheral blood. The receptor source for this set is an elderly woman with acute or convalescent COVID-19. Each CDR3 is given with its conserved first and last residue. D genes are given only for firm matches. The listing skips clone size in some rows; elsewhere it reads once, few, many or a size class.

V	J	D	size	CDR3	DNA
TRBV7-9	TRBJ2-7	TRBD2	-	CASSARDYSYEQYF	TGTGCCAGCAGCGCCCGGGACTACTCCTACGAGCAGTACTTC
TRBV3-1/TRBV3-2	TRBJ1-2	TRBD1	-	CASSQAQGARYGYTF	TGTGCCAGCAGCCAGGCACAGGGGGCAAGATATGGCTACACCTTC
TRBV5-4	TRBJ2-2	TRBD1	-	CASSPRTGTNTGELFF	TGTGCCAGCAGCCCAAGGACAGGAACGAACACCGGGGAGCTGTTTTTT
TRBV25-1	TRBJ1-1	-	-	CASSEYTLSGNTEAFF	TGTGCCAGCAGTGAATATACCCTGAGCGGGAACACTGAAGCTTTCTTT
TRBV6-1	TRBJ2-3	-	-	CASSERGFPDTQYF	TGTGCCAGCAGTGAGAGAGGGTTTCCAGATACGCAGTATTTT
TRBV30	TRBJ1-5	-	few	CAWSGQNQPQHF	TGTGCCTGGAGTGGACAAAATCAGCCCCAGCATTTT
TRBV7-9	TRBJ2-5	TRBD2	-	CAGTSGDQETQYF	TGTGCCGGGACTAGCGGGGATCAAGAGACCCAGTACTTC
TRBV9	TRBJ2-1	-	few	CASSVVPGSGGEQFF	TGTGCCAGCAGCGTAGTTCCGGGGTCGGGCGGTGAGCAGTTCTTC
TRBV6-1	TRBJ2-1	-	-	CASSEVSQGPGYEQFF	TGTGCCAGCAGTGAAGTGTCACAGGGCCCCGGCTATGAGCAGTTCTTC
TRBV28	TRBJ1-2	TRBD1	-	CASAIPRRGRVYGYTF	TGTGCCAGCGCAATCCCCCGGAGGGGGCGCGTCTATGGCTACACCTTC
TRBV2	TRBJ2-6	-	-	CASSGQGLAGANVLTF	TGTGCCAGCAGTGGACAAGGACTGGCTGGGGCCAACGTCCTGACTTTC
TRBV11-3	TRBJ2-7	TRBD2	-	CASSLSDSGSQYF	TGTGCCAGCAGCTTATCGGATAGCGGGAGCCAGTACTTC
TRBV18	TRBJ2-5	TRBD2	once	CASSLQYGDYETQYF	TGTGCCAGCTCACTACAGTATGGGGACTACGAGACCCAGTACTTC
TRBV30	TRBJ1-2	TRBD1	-	CAWILDRVGGYTF	TGTGCCTGGATTCTGGACAGGGTTGGAGGCTACACCTTC
TRBV18	TRBJ2-2	TRBD1	once	CASFPGQPYTGELFF	TGTGCCAGCTTTCCGGGACAGCCCTACACCGGGGAGCTGTTTTTT
TRBV5-1	TRBJ1-3	-	-	CASSLTGNTGNTIYF	TGCGCCAGCAGCTTAACAGGGAACACAGGAAACACCATATATTTT
TRBV4-1	TRBJ2-5	TRBD2	few	CASSQGVSGGVGETQYF	TGCGCCAGCAGCCAAGGAGTTAGCGGGGGGGTTGGGGAGACCCAGTACTTC
TRBV7-2	TRBJ2-7	TRBD1	-	CASSLDRGTYYEQYF	TGTGCCAGCAGCTTAGACAGGGGGACGTACTACGAGCAGTACTTC
TRBV20-1	TRBJ1-1	TRBD1	-	CSPGGLTEAFF	TGCAGCCCAGGGGGGCTTACTGAAGCTTTCTTT
TRBV11-1	TRBJ1-6	TRBD1	-	CASSQTGGDSPLHF	TGTGCCAGCAGCCAGACAGGGGGCGACTCACCCCTCCACTTT
TRBV6-5	TRBJ1-2	-	-	CASSSLGPWSYGYTF	TGTGCCAGCAGCAGCCTGGGGCCTTGGAGCTATGGCTACACCTTC
TRBV5-8	TRBJ2-1	-	-	CASSGTIKHYNEQFF	TGTGCCAGCAGCGGGACAATAAAGCACTACAATGAGCAGTTCTTC
TRBV6-5	TRBJ1-6	-	once	CASSYSGGRDSPLHF	TGTGCCAGCAGTTACTCAGGAGGTCGGGATTCACCCCTCCACTTT
TRBV7-8	TRBJ2-1	TRBD2	-	CASSPRGREGEQFF	TGTGCCAGCAGCCCGCGGGGGCGGGAGGGTGAGCAGTTCTTC
TRBV5-1	TRBJ1-1	TRBD1	-	CASSWTGGLDTEAFF	TGCGCCAGCAGCTGGACAGGGGGTTTGGACACTGAAGCTTTCTTT
TRBV23-1	TRBJ1-2	-	-	CASLPPIVDTF	TGCGCCAGCCTACCCCCCATAGTTGACACCTTC
TRBV7-2	TRBJ1-5	TRBD1	-	CASSLEGTGDQPQHF	TGTGCCAGCAGCTTAGAGGGGACAGGGGATCAGCCCCAGCATTTT
TRBV14	TRBJ2-7	-	-	CASSQLSGPMEQYF	TGTGCCAGCAGCCAACTGTCAGGCCCCATGGAGCAGTACTTC
TRBV6-5	TRBJ1-1	TRBD1	-	CASSDRGLNTEAFF	TGTGCCAGCAGCGACAGGGGATTGAACACTGAAGCTTTCTTT
TRBV27	TRBJ2-2	-	-	CASSYPPGLYTGELFF	TGTGCCAGCAGTTATCCCCCGGGACTTTACACCGGGGAGCTGTTTTTT
TRBV27	TRBJ2-7	-	-	CATRTSTVSSYEQYF	TGTGCCACTCGAACGTCAACAGTAAGCTCCTACGAGCAGTACTTC
TRBV4-2	TRBJ2-5	-	-	CASSQDLGRGQETQYF	TGTGCCAGCAGCCAAGATCTGGGGAGGGGGCAAGAGACCCAGTACTTC
TRBV7-8	TRBJ1-4	TRBD1	once	CASRGQINEKLFF	TGTGCCAGCAGGGGACAGATAAATGAAAAACTGTTTTTT
TRBV7-3	TRBJ2-3	TRBD2	-	CASSPGRAGGWADTQYF	TGTGCCAGCAGCCCCGGACGCGCGGGGGGGTGGGCAGATACGCAGTATTTT
TRBV5-1	TRBJ2-2	TRBD2	-	CASSVAGANTGELFF	TGCGCCAGCAGCGTAGCGGGAGCGAACACCGGGGAGCTGTTTTTT
TRBV2	TRBJ2-7	TRBD1	-	CASSEGGQGQSYF	TGTGCCAGCAGTGAAGGGGGACAGGGCCAGTCGTACTTC
TRBV2	TRBJ1-1	TRBD1	-	CASKGTGGVGTEAFF	TGTGCCAGCAAGGGGACAGGGGGCGTTGGAACTGAAGCTTTCTTT
TRBV10-3	TRBJ2-1	TRBD2	-	CAISGPQAGGPFDEQFF	TGTGCCATCAGTGGGCCTCAAGCGGGAGGGCCTTTCGATGAGCAGTTCTTC
TRBV5-1	TRBJ2-2	TRBD2	-	CASSRNPSGGTGELFF	TGCGCCAGCAGTCGGAATCCTAGCGGAGGAACCGGGGAGCTGTTTTTT
TRBV7-9	TRBJ2-1	-	-	CASSLLGSSYNEQFF	TGTGCCAGCAGCTTACTGGGGAGCTCCTACAATGAGCAGTTCTTC
TRBV11-2	TRBJ1-1	-	-	CASSPTTGNTEAFF	TGTGCCAGCAGCCCGACCACAGGGAACACTGAAGCTTTCTTT
TRBV30	TRBJ2-3	-	-	CAWRRGDTQYF	TGTGCCTGGAGACGAGGCGATACGCAGTATTTT
TRBV7-2	TRBJ2-3	TRBD2	-	CASSTRLAATDTQYF	TGTGCCAGCAGCACCAGACTAGCGGCCACAGATACGCAGTATTTT
TRBV11-2	TRBJ1-6	TRBD1	few	CASSRIQGAGHYNSPLHF	TGTGCCAGCAGCCGAATTCAGGGGGCTGGTCACTATAATTCACCCCTCCACTTT
TRBV6-6	TRBJ2-1	TRBD2	-	CASSYSAGVNEQFF	TGTGCCAGCAGTTACTCAGCGGGAGTCAATGAGCAGTTCTTC
TRBV19	TRBJ2-2	TRBD2	-	CASRPTSGGPTGELFF	TGTGCCAGTAGGCCCACTAGCGGGGGCCCCACCGGGGAGCTGTTTTTT
TRBV9	TRBJ2-5	TRBD1	-	CASSPRQGWRETQYF	TGTGCCAGCAGCCCGCGACAGGGCTGGAGGGAGACCCAGTACTTC
TRBV7-3	TRBJ2-1	TRBD2	once	CASSLTLTSGGLNEQFF	TGTGCCAGCAGCTTAACTCTCACTAGCGGGGGCTTGAATGAGCAGTTCTTC
TRBV30	TRBJ1-5	TRBD1	once	CAWSGQGGQPQHF	TGTGCCTGGAGTGGACAGGGCGGTCAGCCCCAGCATTTT
TRBV3-1/TRBV3-2	TRBJ2-5	-	-	CASSRLGGGETQYF	TGTGCCAGCAGCCGGCTCGGAGGCGGGGAGACCCAGTACTTC
TRBV21-1	TRBJ1-4	-	-	CASPFPDKTSATNEKLFF	TGTGCCAGCCCCTTCCCTGACAAGACCTCTGCAACTAATGAAAAACTGTTTTTT
TRBV6-6	TRBJ1-5	-	-	CASTSTEQPQHF	TGTGCCAGCACTTCAACGGAGCAGCCCCAGCATTTT
TRBV3-1/TRBV3-2	TRBJ1-5	-	-	CASSQDRRHPQHF	TGTGCCAGCAGCCAAGACAGGAGGCACCCCCAGCATTTT
TRBV3-1/TRBV3-2	TRBJ2-5	-	-	CASSSPLEGRETQYF	TGTGCCAGCAGCTCCCCTCTGGAGGGAAGAGAGACCCAGTACTTC
TRBV7-6	TRBJ2-1	TRBD2	once	CASSSQLAGAYNEQFF	TGTGCCAGCAGTTCCCAACTAGCGGGGGCCTACAATGAGCAGTTCTTC
TRBV12-5	TRBJ1-1	TRBD1	-	CASGKGTANTEAFF	TGTGCTAGTGGTAAAGGGACAGCGAACACTGAAGCTTTCTTT
TRBV2	TRBJ2-7	TRBD2	-	CASSAWAGASYEQYF	TGTGCCAGCAGTGCCTGGGCGGGAGCTTCCTACGAGCAGTACTTC
TRBV30	TRBJ1-6	TRBD1	once	CAWRSGTVNSPLHF	TGTGCCTGGAGGTCCGGGACAGTGAATTCACCCCTCCACTTT
TRBV5-1	TRBJ1-2	-	-	CASSLYPDTNYGYTF	TGCGCCAGCAGCTTGTATCCAGATACTAACTATGGCTACACCTTC